This T cell receptor (beta chain) is from a study of identical twins. Study results and limitations: Cord blood's abundant beta clonotypes had fewer insertions, unlike memory repertoires.

CDR1 and CDR2 (germline): SGHTA, FQGNSA. The CDR3 spans 13 residues. Trimming cost V 8 bases and J 4 bases; bases outside gene matches: 3. This clonotype appeared many times. Its antigen is unidentified. Carrying unique molecular identifiers, the cDNA also gained a universal primer site through template switching. TCRdb re-analysed the 5' RACE reads in MiXCR, keeping a single row per CDR3 protein. Here the sample spans about 450,000 distinct CDR3 sequences, around a sixth being singletons. The sequenced sample consisted of naive T cells sorted from blood. This chain uses TRBV7-2 with TRBJ2-7; TRBD2 aligns across 12 bases. The origin of this receptor is a man aged 45 to 65 in good health. CDR3 sequence: CASAGTSGYEQYF. In nucleotides, the CDR3 is TGTGCCAGCGCCGGGACTAGCGGGTACGAGCAGTACTTC.